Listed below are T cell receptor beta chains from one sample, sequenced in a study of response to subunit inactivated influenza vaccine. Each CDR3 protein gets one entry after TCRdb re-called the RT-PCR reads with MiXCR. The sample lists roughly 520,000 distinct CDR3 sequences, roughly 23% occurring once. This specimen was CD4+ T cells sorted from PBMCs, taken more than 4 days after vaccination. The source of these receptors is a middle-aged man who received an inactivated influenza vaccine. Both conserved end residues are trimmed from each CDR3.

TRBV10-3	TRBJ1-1	AISPRDRGVTEAF
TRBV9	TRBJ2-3	ASSVGSDPTDTQY
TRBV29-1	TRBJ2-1	SVLDLSHEQF
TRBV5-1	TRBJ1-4	ASSSTAGEKLF
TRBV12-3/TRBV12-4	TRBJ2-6	ASSQGAAGANVLT
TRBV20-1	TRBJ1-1	SARDPGSFRVNTEAF
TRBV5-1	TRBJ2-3	ASSLVALPDTQY
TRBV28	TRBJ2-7	ATHRSGLGYEQY
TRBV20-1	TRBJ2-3	SARGGAWTDTQY
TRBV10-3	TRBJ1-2	AISEMIGTGYGYT
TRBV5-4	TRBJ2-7	ASSSRKPTQYYEQY
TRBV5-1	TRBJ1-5	ASSEGTGNQPQH
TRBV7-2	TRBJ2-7	VSRLGALSSYEQY
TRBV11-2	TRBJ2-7	ASSLSRQGKYEQY
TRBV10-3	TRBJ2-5	AISEHVQETQY
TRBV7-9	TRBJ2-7	ASSLDGSGEKY
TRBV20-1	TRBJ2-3	SARTVVGTDTQY
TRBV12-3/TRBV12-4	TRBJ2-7	ASSPAPVNEQY
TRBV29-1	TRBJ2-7	SVGGVGGQGSYEQY
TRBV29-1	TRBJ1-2	SSRDISLGGEGYT
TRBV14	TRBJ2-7	ASSQVTGVEQY
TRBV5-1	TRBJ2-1	ASSSTARGNEQF
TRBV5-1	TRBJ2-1	ASSLLSGGADEQF
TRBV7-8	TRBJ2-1	ASSLVYTHNEQF
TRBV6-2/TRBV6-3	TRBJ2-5	ASSYIVYPRQEGKTQY
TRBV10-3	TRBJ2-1	AISAGLENEQF
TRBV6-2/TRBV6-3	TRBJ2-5	ASSYGYKETQY
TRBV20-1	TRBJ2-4	SARLGGAKNIQY
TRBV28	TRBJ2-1	ASSADFQSSYNEQF
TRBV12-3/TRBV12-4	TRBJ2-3	ASSFFLSGTDTQY
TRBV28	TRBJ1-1	ASSPNTEAF
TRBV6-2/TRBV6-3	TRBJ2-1	ASSTLAGVYNEQF
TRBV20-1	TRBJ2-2	SATDLVTSGGTGELF
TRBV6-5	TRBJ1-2	ASSSAPGRYGYT
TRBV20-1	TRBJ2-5	SARAPLGKETQY
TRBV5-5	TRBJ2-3	ASSLGVPQY
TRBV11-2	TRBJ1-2	ASSPTLLFNYGYT
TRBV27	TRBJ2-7	ASSKRTGANEQY
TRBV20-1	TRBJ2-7	SARGTFRSYEQY
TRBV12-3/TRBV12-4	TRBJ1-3	ASRSGSSGNTIY
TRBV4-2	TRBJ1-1	ASSQDRSGMNAEAF
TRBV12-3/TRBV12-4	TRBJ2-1	ASSLRRFNEQF
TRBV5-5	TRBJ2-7	ASSSPTRSSYEQY
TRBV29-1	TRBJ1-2	SVTAQGAGYT
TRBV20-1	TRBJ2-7	SASPFQRGARVYEQY
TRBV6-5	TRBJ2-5	ASSSAPGLAGRTQY